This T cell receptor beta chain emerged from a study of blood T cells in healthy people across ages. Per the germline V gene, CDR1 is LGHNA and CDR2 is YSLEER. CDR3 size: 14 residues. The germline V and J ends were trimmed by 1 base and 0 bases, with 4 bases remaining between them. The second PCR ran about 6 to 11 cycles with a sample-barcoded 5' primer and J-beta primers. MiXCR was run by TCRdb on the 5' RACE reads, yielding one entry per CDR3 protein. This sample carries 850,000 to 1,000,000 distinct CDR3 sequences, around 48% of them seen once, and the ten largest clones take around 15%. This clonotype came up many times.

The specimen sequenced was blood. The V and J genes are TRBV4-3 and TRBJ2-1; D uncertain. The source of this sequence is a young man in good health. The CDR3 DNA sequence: TGCGCCAGCAGCCAAGTGGGCTCCTACAATGAGCAGTTCTTC. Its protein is CASSQVGSYNEQFF.